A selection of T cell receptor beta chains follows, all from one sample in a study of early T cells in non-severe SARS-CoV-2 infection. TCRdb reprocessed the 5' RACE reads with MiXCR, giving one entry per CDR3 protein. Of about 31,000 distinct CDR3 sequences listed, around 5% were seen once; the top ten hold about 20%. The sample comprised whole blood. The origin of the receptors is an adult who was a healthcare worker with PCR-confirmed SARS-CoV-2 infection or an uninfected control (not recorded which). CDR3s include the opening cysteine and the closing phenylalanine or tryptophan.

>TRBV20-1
CSAQEGGGRTEAFF
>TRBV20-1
CSARAGRGYTF
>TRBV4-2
CASSSLAGASYEQYF
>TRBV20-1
CSATAANSYNEQFF
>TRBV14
CASSQLTGTGLNNEQFF
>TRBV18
CASSLPGTGHETQYF
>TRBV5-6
CASSRTTVTGELFF
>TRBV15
CATSRDRLSNQPQHF
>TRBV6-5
CASSKTGSDNGEQYF
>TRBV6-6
CASRSLLVGGRNEQFF
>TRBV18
CASSPPVQETQYF
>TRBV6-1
CASSPDRADTEAFF
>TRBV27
CASSLFAASSGANVLTF
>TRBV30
CAWSAGGLAGSEQYF
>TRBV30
CAWSVQWAAEAFF
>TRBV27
CASSLKTGSDGTQYF
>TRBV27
CASSPKSPRVTEAFF
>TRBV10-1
CASSAGTGLAEQYF
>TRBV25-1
CASSDRQVQEKLFF
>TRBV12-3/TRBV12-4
CASLRGASTDTQYF
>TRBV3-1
CASSQINTEAFF
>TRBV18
CASSPLPGQGDNEQFF
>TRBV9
CASSDNLGNQPQHF
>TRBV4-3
CASSQGGLGGDTQYF
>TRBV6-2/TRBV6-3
CASRPTSGPSYNEQFF
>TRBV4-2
CASSREGGQYSYEQYF
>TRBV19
CASSRETSYEQYF
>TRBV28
CASSPSGSGKNIQYF
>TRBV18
CASSPRSGYLHF
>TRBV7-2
CASSAGLQGETQYF
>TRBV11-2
CASSLLRNTEAFF
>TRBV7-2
CASSLSSTNSPLHF
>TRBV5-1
CASSLGSSSSYNEQFF
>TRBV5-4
CASSQWTGARTEAFF
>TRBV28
CASSFDRGPIQYF
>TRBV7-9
CASSLGSGVRNEKLFF
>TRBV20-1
CSAREGGRGGGYTF
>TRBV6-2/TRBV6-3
CASSYPSNTGELFF
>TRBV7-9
CASSQGDGGRTNEKLFF
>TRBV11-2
CASSQPIAGGSNEQFF
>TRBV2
CASSLGQGAYNEQFF
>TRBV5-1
CATRGDEYNEQFF
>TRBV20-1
CSASKDNNQPQHF
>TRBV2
CASRRTSGLYNEQFF
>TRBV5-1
CASSLEAGVADTQYF
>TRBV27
CASSIRGTNTGELFF